This paragraph covers one TCR beta chain sequence. This entry comes from a study of blood T cell repertoires in COVID-19. The wider study: The samples span acute and convalescent COVID-19 from the United States, Italy and Spain. Nucleic acid was either cDNA or gDNA, and it came from T cells, B-cell-depleted T cells, or PBMCs.

Authors' data handling: Reference gene primer amplification gave estimated nucleated cell counts. Method: immunoSEQ multiplex PCR; TCRdb's copy keeps in-frame clones and lacks some. The D gene and trimming were derived from the DNA, and the V and J assignments and clone size from that table. The data show roughly 80,000 clones, about 83% seen once. Germline V gives CDR1 LGHNA, CDR2 YSLEER. The trim removed 2 bases at V and 0 bases at J, leaving 3 bases unmatched. The CDR3 runs 16 residues. This sequence joins TRBV4-3 and TRBJ1-3; 8 nucleotides match TRBD1. The sequence was obtained from a woman of 80 years or more with acute or convalescent COVID-19. The sample comprised peripheral blood. CDR3 protein: CASSQYRGYSGNTIYF. The CDR3 bases are TGCGCCAGCAGCCAATACAGGGGGTACTCTGGAAACACCATATATTTT.